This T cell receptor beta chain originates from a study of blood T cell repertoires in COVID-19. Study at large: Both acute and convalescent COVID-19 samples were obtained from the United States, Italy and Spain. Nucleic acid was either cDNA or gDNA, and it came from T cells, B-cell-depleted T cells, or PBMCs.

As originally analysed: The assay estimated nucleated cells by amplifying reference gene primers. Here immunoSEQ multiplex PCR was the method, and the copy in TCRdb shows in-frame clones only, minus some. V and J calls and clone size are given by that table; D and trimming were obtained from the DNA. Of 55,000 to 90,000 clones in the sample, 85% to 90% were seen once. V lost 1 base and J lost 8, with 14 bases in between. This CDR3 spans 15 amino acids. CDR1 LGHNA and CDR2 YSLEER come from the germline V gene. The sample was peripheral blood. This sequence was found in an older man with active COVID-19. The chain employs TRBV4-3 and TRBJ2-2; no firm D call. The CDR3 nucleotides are TGCGCCAGCAGCCAAGCCGGCCTTCAGGCGGGGGAGCTGTTTTTT. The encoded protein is CASSQAGLQAGELFF.